This is a list of T cell receptor beta chains from one sample in a study of immune cell composition in non-small cell lung cancer. Assay: immunoSEQ multiplex PCR; the TCRdb copy retains only in-frame clones and omits some. In the table there are approximately 7,000 clones, 70% of which are singletons. The sequenced material came from lung tumor tissue. The receptors come from a human donor with non-small cell lung cancer. CDR3s include the opening cysteine and the closing phenylalanine or tryptophan. A D gene is named only where the DNA matches it firmly. Not all rows give a size; the values are once, few, many and, for expanded clones, a class.

>TRBJ2-2|.|TRBV11-2|.
CASSLVRGTGELFF
TGTGCCAGCAGCTTAGTAAGGGGTACCGGGGAGCTGTTTTTT
>TRBJ2-7|TRBD1|TRBV5-4|.
CASSERQGSFNEQYF
TGTGCCAGCAGCGAACGACAGGGTTCGTTCAACGAGCAGTACTTC
>TRBJ2-5|TRBD1|TRBV4-2|.
CASSQSAGTGGRETQYF
TGTGCCAGCAGCCAATCCGCCGGGACAGGGGGCAGGGAGACCCAGTACTTC
>TRBJ1-1|TRBD1|TRBV9|once
CASSVGTGAIPEAFF
TGTGCCAGCAGCGTAGGGACAGGGGCGATACCTGAAGCTTTCTTT
>TRBJ2-1|.|TRBV4-1|once
CASSQEGGGARNEQFF
TGCGCCAGCAGCCAAGAAGGAGGGGGGGCAAGGAATGAGCAGTTCTTC
>TRBJ1-2|TRBD1|TRBV2|.
CASSPQGLYGYTF
TGTGCCAGCAGTCCACAGGGGTTGTATGGCTACACCTTC
>TRBJ2-5|TRBD2|TRBV15|.
CATSRTGTSGPETQYF
TGTGCCACCAGCAGAACCGGGACTAGCGGCCCAGAGACCCAGTACTTC
>TRBJ2-3|TRBD2|TRBV9|.
CASSVGDVAGYGTQYF
TGTGCCAGCAGCGTAGGGGACGTAGCGGGATATGGTACGCAGTATTTT
>TRBJ1-2|.|TRBV28|.
CASSTSNYGYTF
TGTGCCAGCAGTACATCTAACTATGGCTACACCTTC
>TRBJ1-2|TRBD1|TRBV29-1|.
CSAGTGYYGYTF
TGCAGCGCCGGGACAGGATACTATGGCTACACCTTC
>TRBJ1-4|TRBD1|TRBV18|.
CASSLGQGGTGEKLFF
TGTGCCAGCTCACTGGGACAGGGTGGAACTGGTGAAAAACTGTTTTTT
>TRBJ1-6|.|TRBV14|.
CASRREHYNSPLHF
TGTGCCAGCAGGCGGGAGCACTATAATTCACCCCTCCACTTT
>TRBJ2-3|TRBD2|TRBV9|.
CASTQGSGLAGVKQYF
TGTGCCAGCACCCAAGGATCGGGCCTAGCGGGAGTAAAGCAGTATTTT
>TRBJ1-1|.|TRBV19|large
CASSIDSNVPEAFF
TGTGCCAGTAGTATAGACAGTAACGTTCCTGAAGCTTTCTTT
>TRBJ2-7|TRBD1|TRBV7-2|.
CASSLLGQGGEQYF
TGTGCCAGCAGCTTGCTCGGACAGGGGGGTGAGCAGTACTTC
>TRBJ1-4|.|TRBV7-2|.
CASSLRAGGDEKLFF
TGTGCCAGCAGCTTAAGGGCAGGAGGGGACGAAAAACTGTTTTTT